These T cell receptor beta chains were read from a single sample in a study of cytomegalovirus exposure and HLA in healthy donors. Method: immunoSEQ multiplex PCR; TCRdb's copy keeps in-frame clones and lacks some. The sample carries 200,000 or so clones, roughly 80% recorded once. Material for sequencing was PBMCs. The receptor source for this set is a man under 40 in good health and CMV-seronegative. CDR3s include the opening cysteine and the closing phenylalanine or tryptophan. A D gene is named only where the DNA matches it firmly. Rows give clone size only sometimes, using once, few, many, or a class for an expanded clone.

V	J	size	D	CDR3	DNA
TRBV5-1	TRBJ2-1	NA	TRBD2	CASSLEVAGGRDRAYNEQFF	TGCGCCAGCAGCTTGGAGGTGGCGGGGGGGCGGGACCGGGCATACAATGAGCAGTTCTTC
TRBV28	TRBJ1-1	NA	NA	CASSYTGDTEAFF	TGTGCCAGCAGTTACACAGGAGACACTGAAGCTTTCTTT
TRBV7-2	TRBJ2-7	NA	NA	CASSFGLEQYF	TGTGCCAGCAGCTTTGGGCTGGAGCAGTACTTC
TRBV15	TRBJ2-6	NA	TRBD1	CATRDTGGRNSGASVLTF	TGTGCCACCAGAGATACAGGGGGGCGAAACTCTGGGGCCAGCGTCCTGACTTTC
TRBV4-1	TRBJ2-1	once	NA	CASSPWAGNNEQFF	TGCGCCAGCAGCCCCTGGGCAGGGAACAATGAGCAGTTCTTC
TRBV5-4	TRBJ1-6	NA	NA	CASSRDSSPLHF	TGTGCCAGCAGCCGGGATAGCTCACCCCTCCACTTT
TRBV2	TRBJ1-4	few	NA	CASSLNSGSYEKLFF	TGTGCCAGCAGTCTCAACTCAGGGTCGTATGAAAAACTGTTTTTT
TRBV27	TRBJ2-1	NA	TRBD1	CASSPGQGLNNEQFF	TGTGCCAGCAGTCCCGGACAGGGTCTGAACAATGAGCAGTTCTTC
TRBV28	TRBJ2-1	NA	TRBD1	CASSLGQNNEQFF	TGTGCCAGCAGTTTGGGACAGAACAATGAGCAGTTCTTC
TRBV4-2	TRBJ1-4	few	TRBD1	CASSQGDRDEKLFF	TGTGCCAGCAGCCAAGGGGACAGAGATGAAAAACTGTTTTTT
TRBV4-1	TRBJ1-1	NA	NA	CASRLTGPNTEAFF	TGCGCCAGCAGACTCACAGGACCGAACACTGAAGCTTTCTTT
TRBV6-4	TRBJ2-3	NA	TRBD1	CASSESRGQADTQYF	TGTGCCAGCAGTGAGTCCAGGGGACAGGCAGATACGCAGTATTTT
TRBV4-1	TRBJ2-7	NA	TRBD1	CASSHRQGAYEQYF	TGCGCCAGCAGCCATAGACAGGGGGCCTACGAGCAGTACTTC
TRBV11-2	TRBJ1-1	NA	NA	CASSFYRSQNTEAFF	TGTGCCAGCAGCTTCTACAGGTCCCAGAACACTGAAGCTTTCTTT
TRBV10-3	TRBJ1-6	once	NA	CAISSGDSPLHF	TGTGCCATCAGTTCAGGGGATTCACCCCTCCACTTT
TRBV4-3	TRBJ2-5	few	TRBD1	CASSQGQGGETQYF	TGCGCCAGCAGCCAAGGACAGGGGGGGGAGACCCAGTACTTC
TRBV19	TRBJ2-5	NA	NA	CASSTTLETQYF	TGTGCCAGTAGTACGACTTTAGAGACCCAGTACTTC
TRBV13	TRBJ2-7	NA	TRBD1	CASSRLDRGRSSYEQYF	TGTGCCAGCAGCAGGCTGGACAGGGGGCGAAGTTCCTACGAGCAGTACTTC
TRBV19	TRBJ1-1	NA	NA	CASSSPPAGNTEAFF	TGTGCCAGCAGTAGTCCCCCAGCAGGGAACACTGAAGCTTTCTTT
TRBV5-1	TRBJ2-2	NA	TRBD2	CASSFGTSGGNTGELFF	TGCGCCAGCAGCTTTGGGACTAGCGGGGGGAACACCGGGGAGCTGTTTTTT
TRBV18	TRBJ1-2	NA	NA	CASSPLSGEGDYGYTF	TGTGCCAGCTCACCTCTATCGGGGGAAGGAGACTATGGCTACACCTTC
TRBV10-3	TRBJ2-6	few	NA	CAIAAERGANVLTF	TGTGCCATCGCAGCGGAAAGGGGGGCCAACGTCCTGACTTTC
TRBV18	TRBJ2-5	NA	TRBD1	CASSDRGETQYF	TGTGCCAGCTCGGACAGGGGGGAGACCCAGTACTTC
TRBV7-8	TRBJ1-4	NA	NA	CASSSSTNEKLFF	TGTGCCAGCAGCTCTTCAACTAATGAAAAACTGTTTTTT
TRBV7-3	TRBJ1-1	NA	NA	CASSLSRNTEAFF	TGTGCCAGCAGCTTAAGCAGGAACACTGAAGCTTTCTTT
TRBV6-1	TRBJ1-1	NA	TRBD1	CASSERDREEAFF	TGTGCCAGCAGTGAAAGGGACAGGGAGGAAGCTTTCTTT
TRBV27	TRBJ2-7	NA	TRBD2	CASSLLPFNPSGAYEQYF	TGTGCCAGCAGTTTGCTTCCCTTTAACCCTAGCGGGGCCTACGAGCAGTACTTC
TRBV4-1	TRBJ2-7	few	TRBD1	CASSQESGLAGGEQYF	TGCGCCAGCAGCCAAGAAAGTGGTCTGGCAGGGGGCGAGCAGTACTTC
TRBV4-3	TRBJ1-2	NA	NA	CASSQDSNAGYGYTF	TGCGCCAGCAGCCAAGACTCAAACGCCGGCTATGGCTACACCTTC
TRBV4-3	TRBJ1-1	NA	NA	CASSQDTRDPTEAFF	TGCGCCAGCAGCCAAGATACCCGGGATCCCACTGAAGCTTTCTTT
TRBV5-5	TRBJ2-5	NA	TRBD1	CASSLTGQGHETQYF	TGTGCCAGCAGCTTGACGGGACAGGGGCATGAGACCCAGTACTTC
TRBV5-6	TRBJ2-5	NA	TRBD1	CASSFYETGQETQYF	TGTGCCAGCAGCTTTTACGAGACAGGGCAAGAGACCCAGTACTTC